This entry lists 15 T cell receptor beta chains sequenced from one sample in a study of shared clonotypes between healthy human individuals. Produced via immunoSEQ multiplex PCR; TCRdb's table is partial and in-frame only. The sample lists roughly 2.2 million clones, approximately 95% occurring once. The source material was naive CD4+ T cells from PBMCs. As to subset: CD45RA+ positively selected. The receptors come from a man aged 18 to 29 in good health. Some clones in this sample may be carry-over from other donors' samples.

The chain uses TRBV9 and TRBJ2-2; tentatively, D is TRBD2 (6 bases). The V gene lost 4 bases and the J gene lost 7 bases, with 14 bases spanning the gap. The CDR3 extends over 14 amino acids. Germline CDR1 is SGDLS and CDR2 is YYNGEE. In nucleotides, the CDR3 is TGTGCCAGCAGCCTCCGGGAGATGGGCGGGGAGCTGTTTTTT. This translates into CASSLREMGGELFF.

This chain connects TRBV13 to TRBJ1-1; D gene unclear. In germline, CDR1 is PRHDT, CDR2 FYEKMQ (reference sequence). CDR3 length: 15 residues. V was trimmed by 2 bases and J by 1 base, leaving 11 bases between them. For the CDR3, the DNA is TGTGCCAGCAGCTTACGCGCCACAAGGAACACTGAAGCTTTCTTT. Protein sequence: CASSLRATRNTEAFF.

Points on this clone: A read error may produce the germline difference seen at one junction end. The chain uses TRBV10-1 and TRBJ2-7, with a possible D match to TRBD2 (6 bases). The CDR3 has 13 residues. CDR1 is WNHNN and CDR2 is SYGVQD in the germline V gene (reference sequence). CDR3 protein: CASRVAEGYERYF. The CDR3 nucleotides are TGCGCCAGCAGAGTAGCGGAGGGCTACGAGCGGTACTTC.

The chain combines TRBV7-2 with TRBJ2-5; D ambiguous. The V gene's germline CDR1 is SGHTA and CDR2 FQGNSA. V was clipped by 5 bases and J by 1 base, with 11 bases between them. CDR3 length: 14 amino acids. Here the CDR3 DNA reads TGTGCCAGCAGCCGAAACTTGCTCCAAGAGACCCAGTACTTC. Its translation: CASSRNLLQETQYF.

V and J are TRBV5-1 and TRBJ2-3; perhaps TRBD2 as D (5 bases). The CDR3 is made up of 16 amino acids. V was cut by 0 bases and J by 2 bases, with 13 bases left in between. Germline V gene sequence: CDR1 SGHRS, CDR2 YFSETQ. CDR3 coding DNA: TGCGCCAGCAGCTTGGCATGGGCGGGCCTCACAGATACGCAGTATTTT. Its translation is CASSLAWAGLTDTQYF.

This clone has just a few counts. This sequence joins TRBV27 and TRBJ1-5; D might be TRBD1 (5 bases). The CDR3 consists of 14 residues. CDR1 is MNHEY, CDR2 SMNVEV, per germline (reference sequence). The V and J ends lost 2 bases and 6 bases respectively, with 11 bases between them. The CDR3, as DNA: TGTGCCAGCAGTTTAGGAGGGGTTAGTCAGCCCCAGCATTTT. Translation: CASSLGGVSQPQHF.

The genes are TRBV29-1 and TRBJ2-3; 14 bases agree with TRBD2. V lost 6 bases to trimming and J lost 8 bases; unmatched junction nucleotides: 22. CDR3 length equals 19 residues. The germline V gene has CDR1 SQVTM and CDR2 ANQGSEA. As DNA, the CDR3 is TGCAGCGTGACACCTGTTAGAACGGGGACTAGCGGGAGCGTTGGTACGCAGTATTTT. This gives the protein CSVTPVRTGTSGSVGTQYF.

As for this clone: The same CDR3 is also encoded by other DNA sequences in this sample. CDR3 DNA: TGTGCCATCAGTGAGATTCAAGAGACCCAGTACTTC. This gives the protein CAISEIQETQYF. The rearrangement links TRBV10-3 to TRBJ2-5; D gene ambiguous. Per the germline V gene, CDR1 is ENHRY and CDR2 is SYGVKD. The V end lost 2 bases, the J end lost 2 bases, and 3 bases lay between the germline ends. The CDR3 has 12 residues.

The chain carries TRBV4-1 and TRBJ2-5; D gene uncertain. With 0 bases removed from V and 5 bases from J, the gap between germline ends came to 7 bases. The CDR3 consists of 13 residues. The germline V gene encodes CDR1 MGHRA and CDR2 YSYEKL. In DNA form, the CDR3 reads TGCGCCAGCAGCCAAGAAGGTCTGGAGACCCAGTACTTC. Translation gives CASSQEGLETQYF.

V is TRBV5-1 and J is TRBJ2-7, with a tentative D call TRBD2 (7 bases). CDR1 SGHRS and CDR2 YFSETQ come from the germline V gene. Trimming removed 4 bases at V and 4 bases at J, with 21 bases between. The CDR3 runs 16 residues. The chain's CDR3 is CASSPPGREGGYEQYF. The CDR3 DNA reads TGCGCCAGCAGCCCACCCGGACGAGAGGGGGGGTACGAGCAGTACTTC. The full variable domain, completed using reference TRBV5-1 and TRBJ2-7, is KAGVTQTPRYLIKTRGQQVTLSCSPISGHRSVSWYQQTPGQGLQFLFEYFSETQRNKGNFPGRFSGRQFSNSRSEMNVSTLELGDSALYLCASSPPGREGGYEQYFGPGTRLTVT.

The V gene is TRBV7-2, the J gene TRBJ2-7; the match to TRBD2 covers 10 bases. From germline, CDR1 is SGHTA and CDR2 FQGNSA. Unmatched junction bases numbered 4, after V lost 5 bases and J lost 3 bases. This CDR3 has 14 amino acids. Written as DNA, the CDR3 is TGTGCCAGCAGCCAACTAGCGGGAAGCTACGAGCAGTACTTC. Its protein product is CASSQLAGSYEQYF. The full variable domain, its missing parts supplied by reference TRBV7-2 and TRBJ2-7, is GAGVSQSPSNKVTEKGKDVELRCDPISGHTALYWYRQSLGQGLEFLIYFQGNSAPDKSGLPSDRFSAERTGGSVSTLTIQRTQQEDSAVYLCASSQLAGSYEQYFGPGTRLTVT.

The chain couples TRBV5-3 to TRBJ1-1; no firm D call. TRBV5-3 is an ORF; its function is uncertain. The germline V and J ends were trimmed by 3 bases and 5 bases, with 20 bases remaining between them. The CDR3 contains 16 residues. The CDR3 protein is CARSSRQRVLATEAFF. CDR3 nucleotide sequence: TGTGCCAGAAGCTCTCGGCAGAGGGTATTGGCGACTGAAGCTTTCTTT.

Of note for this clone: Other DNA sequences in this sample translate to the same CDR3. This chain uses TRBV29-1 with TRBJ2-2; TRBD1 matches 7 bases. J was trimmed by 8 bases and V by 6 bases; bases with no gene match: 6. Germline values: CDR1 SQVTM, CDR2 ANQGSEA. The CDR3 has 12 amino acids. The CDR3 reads CSVNRGTGELFF. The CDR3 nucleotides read TGCAGCGTCAACAGGGGTACGGGGGAGCTGTTTTTT.

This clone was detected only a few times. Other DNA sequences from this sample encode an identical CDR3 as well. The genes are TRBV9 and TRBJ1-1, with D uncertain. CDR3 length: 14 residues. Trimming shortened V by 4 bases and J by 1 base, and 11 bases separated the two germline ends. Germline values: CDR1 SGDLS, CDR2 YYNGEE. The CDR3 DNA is TGTGCCAGCAGCCCCCGGGTGGGGAACACTGAAGCTTTCTTT. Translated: CASSPRVGNTEAFF.

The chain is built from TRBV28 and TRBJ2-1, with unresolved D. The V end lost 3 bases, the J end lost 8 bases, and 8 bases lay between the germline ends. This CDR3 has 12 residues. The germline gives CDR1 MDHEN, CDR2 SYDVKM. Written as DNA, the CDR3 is TGTGCCAGCAGTTTCTCTTGGGATGAGCAGTTCTTC. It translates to CASSFSWDEQFF.